Shown below are 25 T cell receptor beta chains from a single sample sequenced in a study of Ad26.COV2.S vaccination and SARS-CoV-2 variants. Method: immunoSEQ multiplex PCR; TCRdb's copy keeps in-frame clones and lacks some. This table holds approximately 420,000 clones, approximately 91% found once. Treatment described: around 19 received Ad26.COV2.S at low or high dose, single or two shots; roughly five received placebo; per-sample allocation not given. Sampling took place 63 days after the first vaccine or placebo injection. Sequencing used peripheral blood, obtained in a trial of Ad26.COV2.S vaccine versus placebo. Source of these receptors: a person aged 18-60 years who received the Ad26.COV2.S COVID-19 vaccine or a placebo.

The chain joins TRBV5-1 to TRBJ2-1, with 9 nucleotides matching TRBD2. V was pared by 4 bases and J by 0 bases, with 5 bases of the junction left unmatched. Germline V gives CDR1 SGHRS, CDR2 YFSETQ. CDR3 length: 16 amino acids. CDR3 sequence reads: CASSADSGGSYNEQFF. CDR3 sequence (DNA): TGCGCCAGCAGCGCGGATAGCGGGGGCTCCTACAATGAGCAGTTCTTC.

V gene TRBV2 combines with J gene TRBJ1-5; no firm D call. The CDR3 is 13 residues long. CDR1 is SNHLY and CDR2 is FYNNEI in the germline V gene. Trimming shortened V by 8 bases and J by 6 bases, and 14 bases separated the two germline ends. The CDR3 loop is CASLLGFGQPQHF. CDR3 DNA: TGTGCCAGCCTTTTGGGGTTCGGTCAGCCCCAGCATTTT. The full variable domain, completed using reference TRBV2 and TRBJ1-5, is EPEVTQTPSHQVTQMGQEVILRCVPISNHLYFYWYRQILGQKVEFLVSFYNNEISEKSEIFDDQFSVERPDGSNFTLKIRSTKLEDSAMYFCASLLGFGQPQHFGDGTRLSIL.

This chain links TRBV7-9 with TRBJ2-3, with a possible D match to TRBD2 (6 bases). V dropped 1 base and J dropped 5 bases, with 25 bases sitting between them. CDR3 length: 19 residues. Germline V gives CDR1 SEHNR, CDR2 FQNEAQ (reference sequence). The CDR3: CASSLEVPTRDHKGDTQYF. CDR3 DNA sequence: TGTGCCAGCAGCTTAGAGGTCCCCACGCGGGACCACAAGGGAGATACGCAGTATTTT. Full variable domain (remainder filled in from reference TRBV7-9 and TRBJ2-3): DTGVSQNPRHKITKRGQNVTFRCDPISEHNRLYWYRQTLGQGPEFLTYFQNEAQLEKSRLLSDRFSAERPKGSFSTLEIQRTEQGDSAMYLCASSLEVPTRDHKGDTQYFGPGTRLTVL.

The V call is TRBV6-5, the J call TRBJ1-2, with 9 bases matching TRBD1. The junction had 10 bases not matched to a gene; V was cut back by 8 bases and J by 3 bases. The CDR3 totals 15 residues. CDR1 is MNHEY, CDR2 SVGAGI, per germline. The CDR3, as DNA: TGTGCCAGCTCCCGGGACAGGGAGTCGGACTATGGCTACACCTTC. Its protein is CASSRDRESDYGYTF.

This clone has more than one count but fewer than ten. This chain joins TRBV7-9 and TRBJ1-1; no definite D call. The CDR3 is 13 amino acids. Trimming took 3 bases from V and 1 from J, leaving 6 bases between them. Germline-derived CDR1 and CDR2 are SEHNR and FQNEAQ (reference sequence). CDR3 coding DNA: TGTGCCAGCAGCTTCTCAGAGAACACTGAAGCTTTCTTT. Translating gives CASSFSENTEAFF.

This rearrangement joins TRBV7-9 to TRBJ2-3; 7 nucleotides match TRBD2. The germline CDR1 and CDR2 sequences are SEHNR and FQNEAQ (reference sequence). This CDR3 has 13 residues. Trimming at V came to 5 bases and at J to 5 bases, leaving 4 bases not matched to a gene. In DNA, the CDR3 is TGTGCCAGCAGCCGACTAGCCCAAGATACGCAGTATTTT. Protein sequence: CASSRLAQDTQYF. Full variable domain (rest looked up from reference TRBV7-9 and TRBJ2-3): DTGVSQNPRHKITKRGQNVTFRCDPISEHNRLYWYRQTLGQGPEFLTYFQNEAQLEKSRLLSDRFSAERPKGSFSTLEIQRTEQGDSAMYLCASSRLAQDTQYFGPGTRLTVL.

V gene TRBV7-9 combines with J gene TRBJ1-1, with 10 bases matching TRBD1. The CDR3 totals 16 residues. The J segment lost 1 base and the V segment lost 5 bases, leaving 7 bases of the junction unmatched. Per germline, CDR1 SEHNR and CDR2 FQNEAQ (reference sequence). CDR3 region: CASSERQGAANTEAFF. CDR3 nucleotides: TGTGCCAGCAGCGAACGACAGGGGGCGGCGAACACTGAAGCTTTCTTT. The variable domain in full, completed from reference TRBV7-9 and TRBJ1-1, reads DTGVSQNPRHKITKRGQNVTFRCDPISEHNRLYWYRQTLGQGPEFLTYFQNEAQLEKSRLLSDRFSAERPKGSFSTLEIQRTEQGDSAMYLCASSERQGAANTEAFFGQGTRLTVV.

V and J are TRBV5-1 and TRBJ1-4; D is unclear. The CDR3 length is 16 residues. CDR1 is SGHRS, CDR2 YFSETQ, per germline. Between the trimmed V and J ends, which lost 5 bases and 4 bases, there was a span of 18 bases. The CDR3 spells CASRYTPDRYNEKLFF. As DNA, the CDR3 is TGCGCCAGCAGGTACACCCCGGACCGGTATAATGAAAAACTGTTTTTT.

The rearrangement uses TRBV7-9 and TRBJ2-7; a weak D match, TRBD1 (6 bases). Trimming stripped 4 bases from V and 2 bases from J, with 12 bases between. This CDR3 has 14 residues. The germline gives CDR1 SEHNR, CDR2 FQNEAQ (reference sequence). The CDR3 coding sequence is TGTGCCAGCAGCTCCCCGGACAGCCCCTACGAGCAGTACTTC. Amino acid sequence: CASSSPDSPYEQYF.

V gene TRBV10-3 combines with J gene TRBJ1-4; D uncertain. This CDR3 has 12 amino acids. Trimming took off 8 bases at V and 8 bases at J, with 12 bases between the two ends. Per the germline V gene, CDR1 is ENHRY and CDR2 is SYGVKD. The CDR3 protein is CAILVRKEKLFF. Here the CDR3 DNA reads TGTGCCATCTTGGTCCGGAAAGAAAAACTGTTTTTT.

This clone was counted once. This sequence joins TRBV4-1 and TRBJ2-2, with D perhaps assigned TRBD1 or TRBD2 (6 bases each). Between the trimmed V and J ends, which lost 2 bases and 2 bases, there was a span of 18 bases. This CDR3 comprises 18 residues. Germline V gives CDR1 MGHRA, CDR2 YSYEKL. The chain's CDR3 is CASSQHTMRGVNTGELFF. CDR3 nucleotides: TGCGCCAGCAGCCAACATACGATGAGGGGGGTAAACACCGGGGAGCTGTTTTTT.

The J gene is TRBJ1-1, the V gene TRBV15, with D perhaps matching TRBD1 (5 bases). The ends were cut back, 0 bases at V and 1 base at J, with 12 bases in the middle. The germline V gene has CDR1 LNHNV and CDR2 YYDKDF (reference sequence). This CDR3 contains 16 residues. The CDR3 here is CATSRDRVRRNTEAFF. The CDR3 coding sequence is TGTGCCACCAGCAGAGACAGGGTGAGGAGGAACACTGAAGCTTTCTTT. The full variable domain, with the rest looked up from reference TRBV15 and TRBJ1-1, is DAMVIQNPRYQVTQFGKPVTLSCSQTLNHNVMYWYQQKSSQAPKLLFHYYDKDFNNEADTPDNFQSRRPNTSFCFLDIRSPGLGDTAMYLCATSRDRVRRNTEAFFGQGTRLTVV.

V usage is TRBV11-3 and J usage is TRBJ2-7; 8 positions agree with TRBD1. CDR1 and CDR2 (germline): SGHNT, YENEEA. V dropped 5 bases and J dropped 2; count of bases not matched to a gene: 5. The CDR3 has 14 amino acids. CDR3 nucleotides: TGTGCCAGCAGCCACCGGGACAGGCCCTACGAGCAGTACTTC. Protein product: CASSHRDRPYEQYF. Variable domain in full (rest from reference TRBV11-3 and TRBJ2-7): EAGVVQSPRYKIIEKKQPVAFWCNPISGHNTLYWYLQNLGQGPELLIRYENEEAVDDSQLPKDRFSAERLKGVDSTLKIQPAELGDSAVYLCASSHRDRPYEQYFGPGTRLTVT.

The chain combines TRBV7-9 with TRBJ1-6; possible D gene TRBD1, 6 bases. V was shortened by 0 bases and J by 11 bases, with 14 bases between the two germline ends. CDR1 and CDR2 from the germline V gene are SEHNR and FQNEAQ (reference sequence). The CDR3 has 15 amino acids. This CDR3 is CASSLAVHRVAPLHF. The CDR3 region has the DNA TGTGCCAGCAGCTTAGCCGTCCACAGGGTAGCACCCCTCCACTTT.

The gene calls are TRBV6-6 and TRBJ1-2; 11 positions match TRBD1. The CDR3 length is 17 residues. Per the germline V gene, CDR1 is MNHNY and CDR2 is SVGAGI (reference sequence). The V gene end was trimmed by 5 bases and the J gene end by 6 bases; junction bases not matched to a gene: 14. The CDR3 coding sequence is TGTGCCAGCAGTCAAACCCTAGGACAGGGGGCGCGAAATGGCTACACCTTC. As protein: CASSQTLGQGARNGYTF.

V usage is TRBV7-8 and J usage is TRBJ1-2; a weak D match, TRBD1 (5 bases). V lost 4 bases, J lost 8 bases, and 20 bases lay in between. From germline, CDR1 is SGHVS and CDR2 FQNEAQ. The CDR3 is made up of 15 amino acids. The CDR3 coding sequence is TGTGCCAGCAGCTCATCTAGGAGTGGGACCCTAGGCTACACCTTC. Translated, it gives CASSSSRSGTLGYTF.

This chain uses TRBV12-3 or TRBV12-4 with TRBJ2-1; D ambiguous. This CDR3 has 11 residues. V lost 2 bases, J lost 4 bases, and 0 bases lay in between. The CDR3 DNA sequence: TGTGCCAGCAGTTTATACAATGAGCAGTTCTTC. Protein sequence: CASSLYNEQFF.

The CDR3 nucleotides read TGTGCCAGCAGAACGACAGGGCTGGGGAATCAGCCCCAGCATTTT. Its protein product is CASRTTGLGNQPQHF. The chain recombines TRBV6-5 with TRBJ1-5; 7 bases match TRBD1. In germline, CDR1 is MNHEY, CDR2 SVGAGI. Unmatched junction bases numbered 9, after V lost 6 bases and J lost 4 bases. This CDR3 comprises 15 residues.

V and J are TRBV29-1 and TRBJ1-4; D might be TRBD1 (6 bases). The germline CDR1 and CDR2 sequences are SQVTM and ANQGSEA. This CDR3 comprises 16 residues. The V end lost 0 bases, the J end lost 4 bases, and 15 bases lay between the germline ends. The CDR3 coding sequence is TGCAGCGTTGAAGATCGCGCGGACAGCCTTAATGAAAAACTGTTTTTT. Amino acids: CSVEDRADSLNEKLFF.

The V and J genes are TRBV5-6 and TRBJ2-7; the match to TRBD1 covers 10 bases. Germline values: CDR1 SGHDT, CDR2 YYEEEE. V dropped 4 bases and J dropped 3; count of bases not matched to a gene: 4. CDR3 length: 14 amino acids. The CDR3 region has the DNA TGTGCCAGCAGCCCGGGGACAGGGGTCTACGAGCAGTACTTC. As protein: CASSPGTGVYEQYF.

V and J are TRBV11-2 and TRBJ2-2; no reliable D call. Germline V gene sequence: CDR1 SGHAT, CDR2 FQNNGV. The CDR3 extends over 13 amino acids. Trimming left V 2 bases short and J 1 base short, with 2 bases between. CDR3 DNA sequence: TGTGCCAGCAGCTTACAGAACACCGGGGAGCTGTTTTTT. Translating it yields CASSLQNTGELFF.

The rearrangement joins TRBV29-1 to TRBJ1-1, with D unclear. Trimming cost V 6 bases and J 4 bases, with 6 bases left between them. CDR1 and CDR2 (germline): SQVTM, ANQGSEA. CDR3 length: 10 amino acids. DNA of the CDR3: TGCAGCGTCGCGGGCACTGAAGCTTTCTTT. This sequence encodes CSVAGTEAFF.

V usage is TRBV25-1 and J usage is TRBJ1-1; D gene ambiguous. Trimming took off 5 bases at V and 1 base at J, with 8 bases between the two ends. CDR1 is MGHDK and CDR2 is SYGVNS in the germline V gene. The CDR3 extends over 13 amino acids. CDR3 loop: CASSPAPNTEAFF. The CDR3 nucleotides read TGTGCCAGCAGTCCCGCACCGAACACTGAAGCTTTCTTT.

The genes are TRBV19 and TRBJ1-1; D may be TRBD1 (5 bases). The V end was cut by 6 bases, the J end by 0 bases, with 17 bases between. CDR1 is LNHDA and CDR2 is SQIVND in the germline V gene (reference sequence). The CDR3 covers 16 residues. As DNA, the CDR3 is TGTGCCAGTAGCCAACTAACCGGGGCAATGAACACTGAAGCTTTCTTT. Amino acid sequence: CASSQLTGAMNTEAFF.

Notes on this clone: The sample carries other DNA sequences with the same CDR3. The chain joins TRBV11-3 to TRBJ2-3; D not resolved. Germline-derived CDR1 and CDR2 are SGHNT and YENEEA. V lost 1 base, J lost 3 bases, and 5 bases lay in between. The CDR3 contains 13 residues. The DNA of the CDR3 is TGTGCCAGCAGCTTAGGCGGAACAGATACGCAGTATTTT. Translating it yields CASSLGGTDTQYF.